These 10 T cell receptor beta chains originate from one sample sequenced in a study of blood T cell repertoires in COVID-19. Using immunoSEQ multiplex PCR, the repertoire was profiled, and TCRdb retains in-frame clones only, with some absent. Seen here are some 190,000 clones, roughly 84% observed once, and the top ten hold about 4.9%. The sequenced material came from peripheral blood. The receptors originated from an elderly woman with acute or convalescent COVID-19.

This clone was detected a few times. The chain recombines TRBV2 with TRBJ1-5; 7 bases line up with TRBD1. Germline V gene lookup returns CDR1 SNHLY and CDR2 FYNNEI. The J segment lost 6 bases and the V segment lost 6 bases, leaving 11 bases of the junction unmatched. The CDR3 consists of 15 residues. Here the CDR3 reads CASSATQGVPQPQHF. Here the CDR3 DNA reads TGTGCCAGCAGCGCAACTCAGGGGGTCCCTCAGCCCCAGCATTTT.

V usage is TRBV4-1 and J usage is TRBJ1-6, with D perhaps matching TRBD1 (6 bases). Trimming took off 0 bases at V and 6 bases at J, with 12 bases between the two ends. The germline V gene encodes CDR1 MGHRA and CDR2 YSYEKL. This CDR3 comprises 16 residues. The CDR3 sequence is CASSQEGGAPNSPLHF. The CDR3 region has the DNA TGCGCCAGCAGCCAAGAAGGGGGGGCGCCTAATTCACCCCTCCACTTT.

The V gene is TRBV18, the J gene TRBJ1-1; D not certain. Germline CDR1 and CDR2: KGHSH and LQKENI. The V end was cut by 7 bases, the J end by 3 bases, with 12 bases between. The CDR3 runs 13 residues. The DNA of the CDR3 is TGTGCCAGCTACATATTTCGGGACACTGAAGCTTTCTTT. This gives the protein CASYIFRDTEAFF.

V usage is TRBV6-2 or TRBV6-3 and J usage is TRBJ1-5; D is ambiguous. The germline V and J ends were trimmed by 0 bases and 8 bases, with 14 bases remaining between them. The CDR3 runs 15 residues. Germline V gene lookup returns CDR1 MNHEY and CDR2 SVGEGT. CDR3 in DNA: TGTGCCAGCAGTTACTCGAGGCAGTTCGGAGAGCCCCAGCATTTT. It specifies CASSYSRQFGEPQHF.

The CDR3 reads CASSLDGTGFTKNIQYF. The CDR3 coding sequence is TGCGCCAGCAGCTTGGATGGGACAGGGTTTACCAAAAACATTCAGTACTTC. The chain is built from TRBV5-1 and TRBJ2-4; 9 nucleotides align to TRBD1. This CDR3 has 17 residues. The V gene end was trimmed by 0 bases and the J gene end by 2 bases; junction bases not matched to a gene: 6. Germline V gene sequence: CDR1 SGHRS, CDR2 YFSETQ.

The chain couples TRBV18 to TRBJ2-2; 10 bases agree with TRBD2. The CDR3 has 18 amino acids. After removal of 3 bases from V and 6 bases from J, the junction contained 13 bases not matched to a gene. The germline CDR1 and CDR2 sequences are KGHSH and LQKENI. The DNA of the CDR3 is TGTGCCAGCTCACCGACCGGACTAGCGGATTTTGGTGCCGGGGAGCTGTTTTTT. Translating it yields CASSPTGLADFGAGELFF.

The gene calls are TRBV10-3 and TRBJ1-4; D is possibly TRBD1 (6 bases). V dropped 4 bases and J dropped 0 bases, with 18 bases sitting between them. Germline CDR1 and CDR2: ENHRY and SYGVKD. This CDR3 has 18 residues. As DNA, the CDR3 is TGTGCCATCAGTGGGGAACGGACAGCCGACTCAACTAATGAAAAACTGTTTTTT. Protein sequence: CAISGERTADSTNEKLFF.

The chain uses TRBV9 and TRBJ2-1; possible D gene TRBD2, 6 bases. Trimming stripped 3 bases from V and 0 bases from J, with 25 bases between. The CDR3 covers 20 residues. The germline gives CDR1 SGDLS, CDR2 YYNGEE. The CDR3 DNA reads TGTGCCAGCAGCGCCACTACCCAGGATCCCTCGACTAGCTCCTACAATGAGCAGTTCTTC. This sequence encodes CASSATTQDPSTSSYNEQFF. Looking up the rest from reference TRBV9 and TRBJ2-1 gives the full variable domain: DSGVTQTPKHLITATGQRVTLRCSPRSGDLSVYWYQQSLDQGLQFLIQYYNGEERAKGNILERFSAQQFPDLHSELNLSSLELGDSALYFCASSATTQDPSTSSYNEQFFGPGTRLTVL.

This clone was detected only once. The rearrangement uses TRBV11-2 and TRBJ2-7, with 7 positions matching TRBD1. Germline lookup yields CDR1 SGHAT and CDR2 FQNNGV. The CDR3 is 16 residues long. V lost 2 bases and J lost 7; bases outside the gene matches: 14. CDR3 nucleotides: TGTGCCAGCAGCTTAAGGTCAACAGGGGAATTTAAAGAGCAGTACTTC. It codes for CASSLRSTGEFKEQYF. Looking up the rest from reference TRBV11-2 and TRBJ2-7 gives the full variable domain: EAGVAQSPRYKIIEKRQSVAFWCNPISGHATLYWYQQILGQGPKLLIQFQNNGVVDDSQLPKDRFSAERLKGVDSTLKIQPAKLEDSAVYLCASSLRSTGEFKEQYFGPGTRLTVT.

This clone appeared once. The chain couples TRBV19 to TRBJ1-1; the D gene is possibly TRBD1 (5 bases). Trimming took 5 bases from V and 3 from J, leaving 10 bases between them. This CDR3 has 13 amino acids. CDR1 LNHDA and CDR2 SQIVND come from the germline V gene (reference sequence). For the CDR3, the DNA is TGTGCCAGTAGTGTGACAGAGGACACTGAAGCTTTCTTT. The encoded protein is CASSVTEDTEAFF.